Listed below are T cell receptor beta chains from one sample, sequenced in a study of shared clonotypes between healthy human individuals. Profiling relied on immunoSEQ multiplex PCR, and the TCRdb table lists in-frame clones only, not all of them. This sample carries over 2 million clones, approximately 95% of them seen once, and the ten largest clones take about 1.1%. Sequencing input: naive CD8+ T cells sorted from blood. Receptors were obtained from a man aged 18 to 35 in good health. The CDR3 runs from the conserved cysteine through the conserved F or W. The order of the fields is J gene, D gene, clone size, V gene, CDR3 length, CDR3 protein, CDR3 DNA. A D gene is named only where the DNA matches it firmly. Expanded clones get a size class; other rows say once, few or many, or leave the size out.

TRBJ1-4,NA,NA,TRBV27,17,CASSLSWGELLNEKLFF,TGTGCCAGCAGTTTATCTTGGGGGGAACTCCTCAATGAAAAACTGTTTTTT
TRBJ2-2,TRBD1,NA,TRBV2,18,CASSPDSRQGVKAGELFF,TGTGCCAGCAGCCCAGACAGCCGACAGGGGGTCAAGGCCGGGGAGCTGTTTTTT
TRBJ2-1,NA,once,TRBV11-2,14,CASSLSQGSNEQFF,TGTGCCAGCAGCTTAAGTCAGGGAAGCAATGAGCAGTTCTTC
TRBJ2-7,NA,NA,TRBV27,13,CASSLPGSYEQYF,TGTGCCAGCAGTTTACCGGGGTCCTACGAGCAGTACTTC
TRBJ2-4,NA,once,TRBV5-6,13,CASSFGGVVIQYF,TGTGCCAGCAGCTTCGGGGGAGTTGTCATTCAGTACTTC
TRBJ2-7,NA,NA,TRBV7-9,13,CASSRGGAYEQYF,TGTGCCAGCAGCCGTGGGGGGGCTTACGAGCAGTACTTC
TRBJ1-2,NA,NA,TRBV5-6,14,CASSEGDSQWGYTF,TGTGCCAGTTCCGAGGGTGATAGCCAGTGGGGCTACACCTTC
TRBJ1-1,NA,NA,TRBV25-1,14,CASSAGGAVTEAFF,TGTGCCAGCAGTGCTGGGGGGGCGGTGACCGAAGCTTTCTTT
TRBJ2-2,TRBD2,NA,TRBV5-1,17,CASSLEVLAGTTGELFF,TGCGCCAGCAGCTTGGAGGTACTAGCGGGGACCACCGGGGAGCTGTTTTTT
TRBJ2-2,NA,NA,TRBV4-3,17,CASSQDLGHRDTGELFF,TGCGCCAGCAGCCAAGATCTGGGACATAGGGACACCGGGGAGCTGTTTTTT
TRBJ1-4,NA,NA,TRBV2,14,CASSSGYEDEKLFF,TGTGCCAGCAGTAGCGGTTATGAGGATGAAAAACTGTTTTTT
TRBJ1-4,NA,NA,TRBV14,15,CASSHRTSWDEKLFF,TGTGCCAGCAGCCACCGGACAAGTTGGGATGAAAAACTGTTTTTT
TRBJ1-5,NA,NA,TRBV7-8,16,CASSLGAAASNQPQHF,TGTGCCAGCAGCTTAGGAGCAGCCGCTAGCAATCAGCCCCAGCATTTT
TRBJ2-1,NA,NA,TRBV27,15,CASSLVGINNNEQFF,TGTGCCAGCAGTTTGGTAGGAATAAACAACAATGAGCAGTTCTTC
TRBJ2-3,NA,NA,TRBV28,14,CASSLSLGGDTQYF,TGTGCCAGCAGTTTATCCCTCGGGGGAGATACGCAGTATTTT
TRBJ2-7,NA,NA,TRBV7-2,16,CASSLAGLGGDYEQYF,TGTGCCAGCAGCTTAGCGGGCCTCGGGGGAGATTACGAGCAGTACTTC
TRBJ2-5,NA,NA,TRBV19,14,CASSIRRDEGTQYF,TGTGCCAGTAGTATCAGACGGGACGAGGGGACCCAGTACTTC
TRBJ2-7,TRBD1,NA,TRBV4-1,15,CASSQDLGQTYEQYF,TGCGCCAGCAGCCAAGATTTGGGACAGACCTACGAGCAGTACTTC